One and the same sample provided the 9 T cell receptor beta chains below, sequenced in a study of preoperative IRX-2 immunotherapy in early breast cancer (dated by TCRdb to about 2019). The library was obtained by the immunoSEQ multiplex PCR assay. The immuneACCESS repertoire file appears here via TCRdb, limited to in-frame rearrangements. These files lack a portion of the clones; in checked studies, under half of the deficit traces to unresolved V genes, and the cause of the others is not known. This sample holds some 5,100 clones; approximately 58% were observed only once. The leading ten clones occupy 11% of the sample. Reading the label with the study, this specimen's treatment or condition is: preoperative locoregional IRX-2 cytokine immunotherapy. Sequences were derived from tumor tissue, sampled before IRX-2 immunotherapy. All receptors derive from a human donor with breast cancer.

V is TRBV10-2 and J is TRBJ1-6; no reliable D call. The germline CDR1 and CDR2 sequences are WSHSY and SAAADI. CDR3 size: 12 residues. V lost 6 bases and J lost 6, with 6 bases in between. This CDR3 is CASRDLNSPLHF. Here the CDR3 DNA reads TGCGCCAGCAGAGACCTTAATTCACCCCTCCACTTT.

The chain links TRBV16 to TRBJ1-2; 8 bases match TRBD1. Per germline, CDR1 KGHSY and CDR2 FQNENV. V lost 3 bases to trimming and J lost 7 bases; unmatched junction nucleotides: 7. The CDR3 spans 14 residues. CDR3 sequence: CASSQNGQGVGYTF. The CDR3 bases are TGTGCCAGCAGCCAGAACGGACAGGGTGTTGGCTACACCTTC.

This chain links TRBV6-8 with TRBJ2-6; weak D call: TRBD1 (6 bases). CDR1 and CDR2 (germline): MNHGY, SAAAGT. This CDR3 is built from 18 residues. V shed 5 bases and J shed 2 bases, with 19 bases lying between them. CDR3 amino acids: CASSRDSGTMAGANVLTF. The CDR3 nucleotides are TGTGCCAGCAGTCGAGACTCCGGGACAATGGCTGGGGCCAACGTCCTGACTTTC.

The rearrangement uses TRBV5-1 and TRBJ2-5; D uncertain. Germline CDR1 and CDR2: SGHRS and YFSETQ. Trimming left V 0 bases short and J 1 base short, with 10 bases between. This CDR3 is 15 amino acids long. Here the CDR3 reads CASSLGSTFQETQYF. The CDR3 DNA reads as TGCGCCAGCAGCTTGGGCAGCACCTTCCAAGAGACCCAGTACTTC.

The V and J genes are TRBV6-8 and TRBJ1-1; 7 bases align to TRBD1. V trimming: 10 bases; J trimming: 5 bases; junction bases outside the gene matches: 13. CDR3 length: 14 amino acids. Per germline, CDR1 MNHGY and CDR2 SAAAGT. The CDR3 loop reads CAISKTGEETEAFF. Written as DNA, the CDR3 is TGTGCCATCAGCAAAACAGGGGAGGAGACTGAAGCTTTCTTT.

The chain employs TRBV18 and TRBJ1-1, with TRBD1 identical over 8 bases. J was trimmed by 7 bases and V by 3 bases; bases with no gene match: 16. Per the germline V gene, CDR1 is KGHSH and CDR2 is LQKENI. CDR3 size: 17 residues. The CDR3 loop is CASSPTIIDRGRGEAFF. CDR3 bases: TGTGCCAGCTCACCTACAATAATAGACAGGGGAAGAGGTGAAGCTTTCTTT.

The V gene is TRBV11-3, the J gene TRBJ2-7; no firm D call. The CDR3 sequence is 15 residues long. Germline CDR1 SGHNT, CDR2 YENEEA. V gave up 5 bases and J gave up 4 bases, with 18 bases separating them. The CDR3 nucleotides read TGTGCCAGCAGCCCGCAAGCGCTACCTTATTACGAGCAGTACTTC. This sequence encodes CASSPQALPYYEQYF.

The rearrangement joins TRBV6-8 to TRBJ2-7; D may be TRBD2 (6 bases). CDR3 length equals 15 residues. The V and J ends lost 5 bases and 4 bases respectively, with 18 bases between them. CDR1 and CDR2 from the germline V gene are MNHGY and SAAAGT. The CDR3 DNA is TGTGCCAGCAGTCCGGGATGGGACTCCAGTTACGAGCAGTACTTC. It yields the protein CASSPGWDSSYEQYF.

The chain employs TRBV9 and TRBJ1-3; TRBD1 is a possible D gene (5 bases). V lost 2 bases and J 11 bases, leaving 11 bases between the germline ends. Germline CDR1 SGDLS, CDR2 YYNGEE. This CDR3 is 12 amino acids long. CDR3 region: CASSVQGPPIYF. In DNA, the CDR3 is TGTGCCAGCAGCGTTCAGGGTCCCCCCATATATTTT.